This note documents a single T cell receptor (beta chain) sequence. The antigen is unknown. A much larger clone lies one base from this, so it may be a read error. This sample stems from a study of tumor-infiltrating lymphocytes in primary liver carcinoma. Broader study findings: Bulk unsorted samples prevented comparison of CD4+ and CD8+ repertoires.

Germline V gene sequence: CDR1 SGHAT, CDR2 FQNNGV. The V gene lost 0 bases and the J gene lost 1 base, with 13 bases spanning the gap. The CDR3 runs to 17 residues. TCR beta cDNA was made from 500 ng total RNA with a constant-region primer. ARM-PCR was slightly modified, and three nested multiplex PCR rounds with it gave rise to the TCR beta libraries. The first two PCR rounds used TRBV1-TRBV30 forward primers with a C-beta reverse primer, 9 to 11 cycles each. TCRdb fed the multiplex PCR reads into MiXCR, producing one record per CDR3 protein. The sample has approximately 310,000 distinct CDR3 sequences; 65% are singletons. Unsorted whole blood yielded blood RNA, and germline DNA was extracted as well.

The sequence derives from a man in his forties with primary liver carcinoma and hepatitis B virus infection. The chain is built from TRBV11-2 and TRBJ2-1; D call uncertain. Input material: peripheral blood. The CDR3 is CASSLEGWNLSYNEQFF. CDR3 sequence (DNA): TGTGCCAGCAGCTTAGAGGGGTGGAACTTATCCTACAATGAGCAGTTCTTC.